This record covers a single TCR beta chain. Its antigen remains unknown. The sample is drawn from a study of T cells in localized non-small cell lung cancer. The CDR3 contains 15 residues. J gave up 5 bases and V 3 bases, and 5 bases lay outside the gene matches. Looked up from germline, CDR1 is KGHSH and CDR2 is LQKENI. Profiled with immunoSEQ multiplex PCR; TCRdb holds only in-frame clones, not every one. Here the sample spans around 30,000 clones, roughly 94% being singletons. Study-wide results and limits: Uninvolved adjacent lung, not tumor, had the highest T cell clonality.

The sequence was obtained from a woman aged 35 to 70 with stage I lung adenocarcinoma. Here the sequenced sample was peripheral blood, taken before any cancer treatment. The chain couples TRBV18 to TRBJ2-2, with 8 bases fitting TRBD2. The CDR3 is CASSPSGRGTGELFF. As DNA, the CDR3 is TGTGCCAGCTCACCCTCCGGGAGGGGAACCGGGGAGCTGTTTTTT.